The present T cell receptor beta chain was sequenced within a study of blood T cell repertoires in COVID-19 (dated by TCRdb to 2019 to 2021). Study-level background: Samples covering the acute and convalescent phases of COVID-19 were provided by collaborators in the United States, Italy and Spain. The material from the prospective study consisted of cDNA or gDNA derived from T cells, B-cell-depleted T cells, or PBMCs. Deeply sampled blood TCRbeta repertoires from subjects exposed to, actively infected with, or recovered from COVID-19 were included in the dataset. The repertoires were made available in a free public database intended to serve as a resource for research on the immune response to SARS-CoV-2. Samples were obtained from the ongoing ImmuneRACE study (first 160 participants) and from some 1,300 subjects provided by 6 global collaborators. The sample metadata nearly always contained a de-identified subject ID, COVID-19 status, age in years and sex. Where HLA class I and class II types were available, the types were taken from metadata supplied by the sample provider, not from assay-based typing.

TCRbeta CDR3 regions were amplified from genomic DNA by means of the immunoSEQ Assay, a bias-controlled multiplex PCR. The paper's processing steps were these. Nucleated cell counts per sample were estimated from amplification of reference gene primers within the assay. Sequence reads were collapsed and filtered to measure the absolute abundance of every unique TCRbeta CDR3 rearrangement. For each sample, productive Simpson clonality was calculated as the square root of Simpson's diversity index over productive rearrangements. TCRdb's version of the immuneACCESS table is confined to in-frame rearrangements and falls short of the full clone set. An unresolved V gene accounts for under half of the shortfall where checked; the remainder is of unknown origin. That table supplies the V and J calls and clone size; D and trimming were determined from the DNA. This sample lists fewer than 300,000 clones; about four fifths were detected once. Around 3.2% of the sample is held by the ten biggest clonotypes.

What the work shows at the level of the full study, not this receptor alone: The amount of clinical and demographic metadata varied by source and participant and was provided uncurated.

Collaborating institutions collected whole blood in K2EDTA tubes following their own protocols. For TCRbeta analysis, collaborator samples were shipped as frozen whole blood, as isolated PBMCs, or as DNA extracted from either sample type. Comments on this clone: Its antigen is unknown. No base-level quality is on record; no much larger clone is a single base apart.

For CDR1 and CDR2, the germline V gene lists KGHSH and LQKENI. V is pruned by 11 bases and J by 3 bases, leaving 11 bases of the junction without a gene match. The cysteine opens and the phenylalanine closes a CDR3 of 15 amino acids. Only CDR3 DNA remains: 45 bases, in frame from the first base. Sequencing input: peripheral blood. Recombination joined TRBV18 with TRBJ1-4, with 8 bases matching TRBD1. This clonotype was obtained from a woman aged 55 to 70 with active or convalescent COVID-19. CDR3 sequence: CAGGYQGAANEKLFF. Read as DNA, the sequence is TGTGCCGGAGGTTATCAGGGGGCAGCTAATGAAAAACTGTTTTTT.